This entry features one T cell receptor beta chain sequence. No antigen is known for it. MiXCR was run by TCRdb on the reads, yielding one entry per CDR3 protein. The sample shows approximately 7,700 distinct CDR3 sequences, approximately 60% of them seen only once. The sample originates from a study of T cell repertoires in cytomegalovirus infection. Looking at the study overall: A matching HLA type, together with CMV infection, was signaled by public TCR beta signatures.

This CDR3 comprises 15 residues. From germline, CDR1 is LNHDA and CDR2 SQIVND (reference sequence). Deletions cut 0 bases from V and 1 base from J, with 9 bases between. Whole-study findings and limits: Summed public TCR beta family frequency identified CMV carriers bearing the relevant HLA. HLA-C-restricted CMV clonotypes gave the most frequent clonotype in two of eight donors.

The TCR comes from a human donor in good health (CMV status not recorded). Some clones in this sample may be carry-over from other donors' samples. The source material was PBMCs, sequenced either directly or after in vitro stimulation (not recorded which). The rearrangement uses TRBV19 and TRBJ1-1; D call uncertain. CDR3 DNA: TGTGCCAGTAGTATAGATTTATACTCGAACACTGAAGCTTTCTTT. It codes for CASSIDLYSNTEAFF.